Shown below are 28 T cell receptor beta chains from a single sample sequenced in a study of control samples from healthy donors and cancer patients (dated by TCRdb to about 2020). Receptors were amplified or captured by the immunoSEQ multiplex PCR assay. The table was pulled from immuneACCESS by TCRdb, which kept in-frame rearrangements only. Such tables lose some clones; where checked, under half of the loss comes from unresolved V genes, and the rest has no known cause. This sample lists 65,000 to 75,000 clones; about 90% were detected once. Of the sample, 3% to 4.5% falls within the top ten clones. Material for sequencing was blood. These receptor sequences come from a woman aged 45 to 65 in good health.

This CDR3 is CASSPIAGGTDTQYF. In DNA, the CDR3 is TGTGCCAGCAGCCCGATAGCGGGAGGCACAGATACGCAGTATTTT. J is TRBJ2-3 and V is TRBV5-5; 9 bases match TRBD2. The CDR3 loop spans 15 amino acids. The ends lost 4 bases at V and 1 base at J; junction bases unmatched: 4. The germline gives CDR1 SGHKS, CDR2 YYEKEE (reference sequence).

This chain connects TRBV6-1 to TRBJ2-1; possible D gene TRBD2, 5 bases. This CDR3 is 12 amino acids long. The V and J ends lost 3 bases and 9 bases respectively, with 9 bases between them. The germline V gene encodes CDR1 MNHNS and CDR2 SASEGT. This CDR3 reads CASSDQAGEQFF. The CDR3 bases are TGTGCCAGCAGTGATCAGGCGGGTGAGCAGTTCTTC.

The rearrangement links TRBV10-3 to TRBJ1-3; D is ambiguous. The CDR3 contains 15 residues. The germline V gene has CDR1 ENHRY and CDR2 SYGVKD. V gave up 5 bases and J gave up 4 bases, with 15 bases separating them. CDR3 sequence (DNA): TGTGCCATCAGTCCTTCCCGCGGAGTAGGAAACACCATATATTTT. Its translation is CAISPSRGVGNTIYF.

The V and J genes are TRBV7-6 and TRBJ2-7, with 8 nucleotides matching TRBD1. The trim removed 5 bases at V and 1 base at J, leaving 10 bases unmatched. The CDR3 is 16 residues long. CDR1 is SGHVS, CDR2 FNYEAQ, per germline. The CDR3 nucleotides read TGTGCCAGCAGCCTTGTCGCCGGGACAGGATCCTACGAGCAGTACTTC. It codes for CASSLVAGTGSYEQYF. Full variable domain (remainder filled in from reference TRBV7-6 and TRBJ2-7): GAGVSQSPRYKVTKRGQDVALRCDPISGHVSLYWYRQALGQGPEFLTYFNYEAQQDKSGLPNDRFSAERPEGSISTLTIQRTEQRDSAMYRCASSLVAGTGSYEQYFGPGTRLTVT.

This clone has just a few counts. The V and J genes are TRBV6-4 and TRBJ2-3; D gene uncertain. V was clipped by 2 bases and J by 0 bases, with 21 bases between them. The CDR3 length is 19 residues. The germline CDR1 and CDR2 sequences are MRHNA and SNTAGT. The chain's CDR3 is CASSDPDGTARFSTDTQYF. The CDR3 DNA is TGTGCCAGCAGTGACCCTGACGGAACAGCCCGCTTCAGCACAGATACGCAGTATTTT.

The chain joins TRBV18 to TRBJ1-1; no reliable D call. CDR1 is KGHSH and CDR2 is LQKENI in the germline V gene. The CDR3 runs 13 residues. The V end lost 3 bases, the J end lost 1 base, and 6 bases lay between the germline ends. CDR3 amino acids: CASSPNGNTEAFF. CDR3 nucleotide sequence: TGTGCCAGCTCACCCAATGGGAACACTGAAGCTTTCTTT.

V is TRBV6-6 and J is TRBJ1-2, with D uncertain. V was clipped by 6 bases and J by 4 bases, with 18 bases between them. The germline gives CDR1 MNHNY, CDR2 SVGAGI (reference sequence). The length of the CDR3 is 15 residues. The CDR3 protein is CASRRGSDLSYGYTF. CDR3 DNA sequence: TGTGCCAGCAGGCGAGGTTCCGACTTATCCTATGGCTACACCTTC.

The V call is TRBV18, the J call TRBJ2-7; possibly TRBD1 for D (6 bases). CDR1 and CDR2 from the germline V gene are KGHSH and LQKENI. Trimming cost V 4 bases and J 3 bases, with 7 bases left between them. The CDR3 consists of 12 residues. CDR3 amino acids: CASSRDNYEQYF. For the CDR3, the DNA is TGTGCCAGCTCACGGGACAACTACGAGCAGTACTTC.

The chain recombines TRBV28 with TRBJ1-1; TRBD1 aligns across 10 bases. The germline CDR1 and CDR2 sequences are MDHEN and SYDVKM. This CDR3 spans 15 amino acids. The V gene end was trimmed by 6 bases and the J gene end by 9 bases; junction bases not matched to a gene: 13. This CDR3 is CASRGTGTGDFKAFF. CDR3 in DNA: TGTGCCAGCAGAGGTACCGGGACAGGGGATTTTAAAGCTTTCTTT.

The V call is TRBV18, the J call TRBJ1-5, with 7 nucleotides matching TRBD1. Germline CDR1 KGHSH, CDR2 LQKENI. J lost 2 bases, V lost 4 bases, and 2 bases had no gene match. CDR3 length: 14 residues. The CDR3 sequence is CASSRTGGNQPQHF. The DNA for the CDR3 is TGTGCCAGCTCACGAACAGGGGGCAATCAGCCCCAGCATTTT. Complete variable domain (other parts from reference TRBV18 and TRBJ1-5): NAGVMQNPRHLVRRRGQEARLRCSPMKGHSHVYWYRQLPEEGLKFMVYLQKENIIDESGMPKERFSAEFPKEGPSILRIQQVVRGDSAAYFCASSRTGGNQPQHFGDGTRLSIL.

This clone was observed a single time. The same CDR3 is also encoded by other DNA sequences in this sample. This chain joins TRBV5-1 and TRBJ1-1; D is unclear. CDR1 SGHRS and CDR2 YFSETQ come from the germline V gene. The V and J ends lost 5 bases and 1 base respectively, with 9 bases between them. The CDR3 totals 13 residues. The CDR3: CASSLAANTEAFF. Here the CDR3 DNA reads TGCGCCAGCAGTCTGGCGGCGAACACTGAAGCTTTCTTT.

This chain links TRBV24-1 with TRBJ2-1, with a possible D match to TRBD2 (6 bases). This CDR3 is 14 amino acids long. V dropped 4 bases and J dropped 2 bases, with 8 bases sitting between them. Germline CDR1 reads KGHDR; CDR2 reads SFDVKD. CDR3 protein: CATSEEGPYNEQFF. CDR3 coding DNA: TGTGCCACCAGTGAGGAGGGGCCCTACAATGAGCAGTTCTTC.

The V and J genes are TRBV28 and TRBJ2-4; D is undetermined. Trimming took 3 bases from V and 0 from J, leaving 15 bases between them. Germline CDR1 is MDHEN and CDR2 is SYDVKM. The CDR3 extends over 17 amino acids. Here the CDR3 DNA reads TGTGCCAGCAGTTTTTCCCAAGCCAGAGGAGCCAAAAACATTCAGTACTTC. It encodes CASSFSQARGAKNIQYF.

V is TRBV20-1 and J is TRBJ2-1; the D gene is possibly TRBD2 (5 bases). CDR1 and CDR2 (germline): DFQATT, SNEGSKA (reference sequence). V was trimmed by 3 bases and J by 6 bases, leaving 15 bases between them. This CDR3 is 14 amino acids long. CDR3 in DNA: TGCAGTGCTAGTCCAATTGGGAGCCTCAATGAGCAGTTCTTC. It is translated as CSASPIGSLNEQFF.

The chain joins TRBV28 to TRBJ2-7; possible D gene TRBD1, 6 bases. Germline loops: CDR1 MDHEN, CDR2 SYDVKM. The CDR3 loop spans 12 amino acids. CDR3 sequence: CGTSGDNYEQYF. The DNA for the CDR3 is TGTGGCACCTCAGGGGACAACTACGAGCAGTACTTC.

The chain has TRBV4-1 and TRBJ1-4; 7 bases fit TRBD1. CDR1 and CDR2 (germline): MGHRA, YSYEKL. The CDR3 sequence is 15 residues long. Germline trimming cut 4 bases from V and 8 bases from J; bases unmatched to any gene: 10. The CDR3 bases are TGCGCCAGCAGCCCCCAGGGGGAGCGAGGAGAAAAACTGTTTTTT. Amino acid sequence: CASSPQGERGEKLFF.

V and J are TRBV27 and TRBJ2-1; D uncertain. Germline CDR1 and CDR2: MNHEY and SMNVEV (reference sequence). V lost 4 bases, J lost 1 base, and 8 bases lay in between. The CDR3 loop spans 14 amino acids. DNA for the CDR3: TGTGCCAGCAGTTCCCTCAATTCCTACAATGAGCAGTTCTTC. Protein: CASSSLNSYNEQFF.

The V call is TRBV5-1, the J call TRBJ1-1, with D possibly being TRBD1 (6 bases). V gave up 4 bases and J gave up 0 bases, with 13 bases separating them. Per the germline V gene, CDR1 is SGHRS and CDR2 is YFSETQ. The CDR3 has 15 amino acids. The CDR3 here is CASSGGQRLNTEAFF. The CDR3 region has the DNA TGCGCCAGCAGCGGAGGACAGAGACTGAACACTGAAGCTTTCTTT.

This chain connects TRBV30 to TRBJ1-2; 8 bases match TRBD1. The CDR3 consists of 13 residues. Germline V gene data show CDR1 as GTSNPN and CDR2 as SVGIG (reference sequence). Unmatched junction bases numbered 2, after V lost 1 base and J lost 4 bases. In nucleotides, the CDR3 is TGTGCCTGGAGTGGACAGGGGACCTATGGCTACACCTTC. Protein sequence: CAWSGQGTYGYTF.

This chain links TRBV3-1 (or the pseudogene TRBV3-2) with TRBJ2-7; a possible D gene is TRBD2 (5 bases). V dropped 1 base and J dropped 2 bases, with 12 bases sitting between them. The CDR3 extends over 15 amino acids. Germline assignment: CDR1 LGHDT and CDR2 YNNKEL (reference sequence). CDR3 in amino acids: CASSQGGIWAYEQYF. The CDR3 bases are TGTGCCAGCAGCCAAGGAGGGATCTGGGCCTACGAGCAGTACTTC.

This clone was seen a handful of times. The CDR3 DNA sequence: TGTGCCAGCAGCTTGTTCCTAGATGGGTCTTACGAGCAGTACTTC. Its translation: CASSLFLDGSYEQYF. The chain links TRBV11-2 to TRBJ2-7, with D uncertain. CDR3 size: 15 residues. Trimming removed 3 bases at V and 4 bases at J, with 16 bases between. Germline V gene lookup returns CDR1 SGHAT and CDR2 FQNNGV.

The chain carries TRBV7-9 and TRBJ2-1, with D hard to call. V was clipped by 2 bases and J by 7 bases, with 12 bases between them. The CDR3 loop spans 14 amino acids. Germline values: CDR1 SEHNR, CDR2 FQNEAQ (reference sequence). The CDR3 region has the DNA TGTGCCAGCAGCTTAATGCACTTTCTGAATGAGCAGTTCTTC. Its translation: CASSLMHFLNEQFF.

This clone was recorded once. This rearrangement joins TRBV3-1 (or the pseudogene TRBV3-2) to TRBJ2-1; TRBD2 matches 7 bases. Trimming at V came to 1 base and at J to 9 bases, leaving 3 bases not matched to a gene. The length of the CDR3 is 13 residues. Germline CDR1 is LGHDT and CDR2 is YNNKEL (reference sequence). The DNA of the CDR3 is TGTGCCAGCAGCCAAGTCGTAGCGGGTGAGCAGTTCTTC. Protein product: CASSQVVAGEQFF.

This rearrangement joins TRBV5-5 to TRBJ2-5, with 10 bases fitting TRBD1. The germline V gene encodes CDR1 SGHKS and CDR2 YYEKEE (reference sequence). V dropped 0 bases and J dropped 5; count of bases not matched to a gene: 4. This CDR3 is built from 15 residues. The CDR3 here is CASSLGQGAWETQYF. Written as DNA, the CDR3 is TGTGCCAGCAGCTTGGGACAGGGGGCATGGGAGACCCAGTACTTC.

The chain combines TRBV5-1 with TRBJ1-6, with 7 nucleotides matching TRBD1. CDR1 is SGHRS, CDR2 YFSETQ, per germline. The CDR3 contains 16 residues. With 5 bases clipped from V and 8 bases from J, the junction kept 13 bases outside the gene matches. DNA for the CDR3: TGCGCCAGCAGGTCCGGGACAGCTCTGCTTGATTCACCCCTCCACTTT. Protein product: CASRSGTALLDSPLHF. Using reference TRBV5-1 and TRBJ1-6 for the parts outside the CDR3, the full variable domain is KAGVTQTPRYLIKTRGQQVTLSCSPISGHRSVSWYQQTPGQGLQFLFEYFSETQRNKGNFPGRFSGRQFSNSRSEMNVSTLELGDSALYLCASRSGTALLDSPLHFGNGTRLTVT.

The J gene is TRBJ2-5, the V gene TRBV7-8, with TRBD1 matching over 8 bases. CDR1 and CDR2 (germline): SGHVS, FQNEAQ. This CDR3 comprises 13 residues. Germline trimming cut 1 base from V and 5 bases from J; bases unmatched to any gene: 0. The CDR3 DNA follows: TGTGCCAGCAGCTTAGGGACAGGGGAGACCCAGTACTTC. Translating it yields CASSLGTGETQYF.

V is TRBV7-9 and J is TRBJ2-3; 10 bases are shared with TRBD2. Germline lookup yields CDR1 SEHNR and CDR2 FQNEAQ (reference sequence). CDR3 length: 15 amino acids. With V trimmed by 5 bases and J by 6 bases, 8 bases remained unmatched. CDR3 protein: CASSTLAGRQDTQYF. DNA for the CDR3: TGTGCCAGCAGCACACTAGCGGGAAGGCAGGATACGCAGTATTTT.

V and J are TRBV19 and TRBJ2-6; 12 nucleotides agree with TRBD1. Germline V lookup: CDR1 LNHDA, CDR2 SQIVND (reference sequence). Germline trimming cut 3 bases from V and 4 bases from J; bases unmatched to any gene: 7. The CDR3 is 18 residues long. CDR3 sequence (DNA): TGTGCCAGTAGTATCAGGGGACAGGGGGCGGCCGGGGCCAACGTCCTGACTTTC. Amino acid sequence: CASSIRGQGAAGANVLTF. The variable domain in full, with the rest retrieved from reference TRBV19 and TRBJ2-6, is DGGITQSPKYLFRKEGQNVTLSCEQNLNHDAMYWYRQDPGQGLRLIYYSQIVNDFQKGDIAEGYSVSREKKESFPLTVTSAQKNPTAFYLCASSIRGQGAAGANVLTFGAGSRLTVL.